This T cell receptor beta chain originates from a study of cytomegalovirus exposure and HLA in healthy donors. The CDR3 covers 16 residues. V dropped 0 bases and J dropped 5 bases, with 13 bases sitting between them. Germline V gives CDR1 KGHSH, CDR2 LQKENI. Study-wide findings and caveats: Per published accounts, TCR beta sequences correctly predicted the HLA-A and HLA-B alleles of most subjects.

Regarding this clone: The antigen is unknown.

With 60 Vbeta and 13 Jbeta primers, the PCR was carried out. Sequencing used immunoSEQ multiplex PCR; TCRdb keeps in-frame clones, though not all of them. The sample holds 150,000 to 200,000 clones, over 65% seen once. What was sequenced was PBMCs. The V gene is TRBV18, the J gene TRBJ2-2; D perhaps matches TRBD2 (5 bases). This receptor was obtained from a man aged 35 to 55 in good health and CMV-seropositive. The CDR3 DNA is TGTGCCAGCTCACCACCGAACAGCGGTAGGACCGGGGAGCTGTTTTTT. Translation: CASSPPNSGRTGELFF.